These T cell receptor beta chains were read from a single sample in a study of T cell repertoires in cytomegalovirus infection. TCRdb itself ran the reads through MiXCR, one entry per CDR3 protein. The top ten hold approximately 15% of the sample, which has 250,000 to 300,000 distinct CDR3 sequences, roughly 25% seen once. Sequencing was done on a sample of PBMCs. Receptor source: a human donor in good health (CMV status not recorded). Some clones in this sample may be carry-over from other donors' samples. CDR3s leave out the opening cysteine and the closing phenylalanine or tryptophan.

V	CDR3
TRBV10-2	ATRGASGTYEQY
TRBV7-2	ASSKPSGVKNEQY
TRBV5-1	ASSLGTPGTQPQH
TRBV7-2	ASSLGVGYEQY
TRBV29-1	SASGGNTGELF
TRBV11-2	ASSGGVREYNEQF
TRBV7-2	ASSLEAPVEAF
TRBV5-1	ASSLNTPPRDTQY
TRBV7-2	ASSLGTPANEKLF
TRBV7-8	ASSLGPGRYGYT
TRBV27	ASRPGPHNEQF
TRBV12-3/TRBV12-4	ASSLDGNRFGANEQF
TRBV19	ASSIGSHSYEQY
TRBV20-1	SARGQGNHGKLF
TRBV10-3	AISSSGTSYNEQF
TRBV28	ASSLTGVQTEAF
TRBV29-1	SVETGEDTQY
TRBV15	ATSRAGDQETQY
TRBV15	ATSRTQETQY
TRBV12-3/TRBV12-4	ASSLSRGGRTEAF
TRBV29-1	SVEHHLDKLAKNIQY
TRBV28	ASSDRFNEQF
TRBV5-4	ASSWPAFAGHTNTEAF
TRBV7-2	ASSLFIIGSSSGSYEQF
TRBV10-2	ATTSGSPSEQY
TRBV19	ASRDSGNNEQF
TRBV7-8	ASGPWGRQETQY
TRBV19	ASSRSQVYYNEQF
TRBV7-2	ASSSRTSGFYNEQF
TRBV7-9	ASYGTPNEKLF
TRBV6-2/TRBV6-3	ASSYRSAEQF
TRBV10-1	ASAGQGSGTEAF
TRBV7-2	ASSLVGGEGANSPLH
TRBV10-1	ASSEARGNNDEQF
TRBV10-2	ASSEGGGTGGYNEQF
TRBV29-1	SVGGQARTGELF
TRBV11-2	ASSLKAGGSQF
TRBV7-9	ASSLVSVTSTDTQY
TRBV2	ASKTGGLYNEQF
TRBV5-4	ASSLRTAYGYT
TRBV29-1	SVDGLAGIDEQY
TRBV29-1	SVPIGAGGAEQY
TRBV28	ASTRRDQPQH
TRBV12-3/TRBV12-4	ASALFQGNNEQF
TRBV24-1	ATSAARTYNEQF
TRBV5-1	ASRERGDEKLF
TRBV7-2	ASRTGGPDYGYT
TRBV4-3	ASSQDVGSDEQF
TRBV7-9	ASSYPRASGRVSSYNEQF
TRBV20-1	SARTGGDTGELF
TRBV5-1	ASSPNPRGGNQPQH
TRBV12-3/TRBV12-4	ASSARGTGELF
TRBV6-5	ASSYDTLNSPLH
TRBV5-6	ASSLEGQGNSPLH
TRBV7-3	ASSLGGAQRNIQY